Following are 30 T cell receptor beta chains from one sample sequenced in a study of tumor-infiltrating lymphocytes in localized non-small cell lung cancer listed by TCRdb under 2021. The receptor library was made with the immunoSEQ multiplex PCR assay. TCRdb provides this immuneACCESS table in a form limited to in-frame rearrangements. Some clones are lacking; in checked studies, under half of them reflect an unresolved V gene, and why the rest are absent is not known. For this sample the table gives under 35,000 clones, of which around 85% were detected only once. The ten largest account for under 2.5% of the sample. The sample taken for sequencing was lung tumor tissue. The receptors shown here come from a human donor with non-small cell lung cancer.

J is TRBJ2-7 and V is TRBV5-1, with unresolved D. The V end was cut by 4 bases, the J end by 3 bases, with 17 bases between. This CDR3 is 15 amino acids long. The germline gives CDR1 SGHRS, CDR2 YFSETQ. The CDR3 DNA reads TGCGCCAGCAGCCCTTTCGATAACGCTAACTACGAGCAGTACTTC. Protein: CASSPFDNANYEQYF.

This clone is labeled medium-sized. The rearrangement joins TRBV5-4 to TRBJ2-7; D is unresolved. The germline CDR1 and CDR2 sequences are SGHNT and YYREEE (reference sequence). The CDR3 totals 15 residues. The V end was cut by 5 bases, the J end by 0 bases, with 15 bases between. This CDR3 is CASRDDLAPSYEQYF. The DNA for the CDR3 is TGTGCCAGCAGGGATGACTTGGCACCCTCCTACGAGCAGTACTTC.

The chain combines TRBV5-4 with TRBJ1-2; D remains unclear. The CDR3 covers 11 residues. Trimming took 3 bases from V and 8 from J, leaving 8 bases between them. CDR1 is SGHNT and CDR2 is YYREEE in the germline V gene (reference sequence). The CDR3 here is CASSSFVGYTF. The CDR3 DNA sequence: TGTGCCAGCAGCTCTTTCGTCGGCTACACCTTC.

The CDR3 nucleotides are TGTGCCAGCAGTTACTGGTCTGGCTCTTACAATGAGCAGTTCTTC. Its translation: CASSYWSGSYNEQFF. The chain uses TRBV6-4 and TRBJ2-1; no reliable D call. CDR1 is MRHNA, CDR2 SNTAGT, per germline. The CDR3 has 15 amino acids. With 5 bases removed from V and 4 bases from J, the gap between germline ends came to 15 bases.

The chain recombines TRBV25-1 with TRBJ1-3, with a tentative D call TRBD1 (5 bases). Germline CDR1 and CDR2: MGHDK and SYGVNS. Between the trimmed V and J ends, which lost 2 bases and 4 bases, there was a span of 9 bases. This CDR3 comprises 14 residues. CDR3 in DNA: TGTGCCAGCAGTGAAGCAGGGAACGGAAACACCATATATTTT. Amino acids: CASSEAGNGNTIYF.

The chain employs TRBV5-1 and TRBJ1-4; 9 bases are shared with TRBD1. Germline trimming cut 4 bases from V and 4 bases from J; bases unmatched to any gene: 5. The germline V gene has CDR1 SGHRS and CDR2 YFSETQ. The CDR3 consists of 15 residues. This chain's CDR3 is CASSRSTGGNEKLFF. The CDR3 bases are TGCGCCAGCAGCCGGTCGACAGGGGGTAATGAAAAACTGTTTTTT.

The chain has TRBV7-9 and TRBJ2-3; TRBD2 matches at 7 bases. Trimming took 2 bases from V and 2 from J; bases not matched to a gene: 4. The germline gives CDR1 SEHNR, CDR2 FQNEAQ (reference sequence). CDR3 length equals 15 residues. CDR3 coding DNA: TGTGCCAGCAGCTTAATTCGGGGGGTCACAGATACGCAGTATTTT. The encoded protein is CASSLIRGVTDTQYF.

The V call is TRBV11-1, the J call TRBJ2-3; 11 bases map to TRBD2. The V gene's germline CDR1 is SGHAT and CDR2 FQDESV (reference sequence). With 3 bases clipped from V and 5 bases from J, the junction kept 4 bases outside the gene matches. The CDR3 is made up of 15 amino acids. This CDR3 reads CASSLASGGQDTQYF. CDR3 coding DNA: TGTGCCAGCAGCTTGGCTAGCGGGGGGCAAGATACGCAGTATTTT.

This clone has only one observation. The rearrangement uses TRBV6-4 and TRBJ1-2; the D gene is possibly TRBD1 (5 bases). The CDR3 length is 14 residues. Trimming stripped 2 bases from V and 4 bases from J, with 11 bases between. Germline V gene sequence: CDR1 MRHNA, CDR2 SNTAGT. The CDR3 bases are TGTGCCAGCAGTGACGGGTCAGGGACCTATGGCTACACCTTC. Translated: CASSDGSGTYGYTF.

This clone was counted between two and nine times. CDR3 amino acids: CASCRTGGSSYNEQFF. For the CDR3, the DNA is TGTGCCAGTTGCCGCACGGGGGGGAGCTCCTACAATGAGCAGTTCTTC. The chain employs TRBV6-6 and TRBJ2-1; 8 nucleotides match TRBD2. The ends lost 9 bases at V and 0 bases at J; junction bases unmatched: 10. Germline CDR1 and CDR2: MNHNY and SVGAGI (reference sequence). This CDR3 spans 16 amino acids.

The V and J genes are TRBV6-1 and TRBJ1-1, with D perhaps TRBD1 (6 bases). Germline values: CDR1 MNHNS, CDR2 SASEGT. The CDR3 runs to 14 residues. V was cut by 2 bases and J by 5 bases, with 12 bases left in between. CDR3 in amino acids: CASSESRGGTEAFF. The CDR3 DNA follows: TGTGCCAGCAGTGAATCCAGGGGCGGGACTGAAGCTTTCTTT.

CDR3 protein: CASSLDREAEAFF. The CDR3 nucleotides are TGTGCCAGCAGCTTGGACAGGGAGGCTGAAGCTTTCTTT. The rearrangement links TRBV5-4 to TRBJ1-1, with a weak D call TRBD1 (6 bases). This CDR3 spans 13 amino acids. V lost 0 bases and J 6 bases, leaving 9 bases between the germline ends. Germline-derived CDR1 and CDR2 are SGHNT and YYREEE (reference sequence).

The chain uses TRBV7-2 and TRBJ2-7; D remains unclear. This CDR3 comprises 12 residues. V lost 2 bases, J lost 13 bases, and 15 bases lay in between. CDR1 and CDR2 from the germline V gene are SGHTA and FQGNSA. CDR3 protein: CASSLNGYPGYF. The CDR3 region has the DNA TGTGCCAGCAGCTTAAACGGATACCCTGGATACTTC.

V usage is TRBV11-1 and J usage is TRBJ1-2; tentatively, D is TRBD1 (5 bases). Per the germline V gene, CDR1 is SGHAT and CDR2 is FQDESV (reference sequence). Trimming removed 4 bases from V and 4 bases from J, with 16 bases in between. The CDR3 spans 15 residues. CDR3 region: CASSWDASRGYGYTF. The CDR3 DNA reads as TGTGCCAGCAGCTGGGACGCCTCACGGGGCTATGGCTACACCTTC.

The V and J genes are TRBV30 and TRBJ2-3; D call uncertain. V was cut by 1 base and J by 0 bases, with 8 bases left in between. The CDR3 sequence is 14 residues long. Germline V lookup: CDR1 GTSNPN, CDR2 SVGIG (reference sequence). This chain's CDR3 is CAWSGLVSTDTQYF. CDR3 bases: TGTGCCTGGAGTGGATTAGTAAGCACAGATACGCAGTATTTT.

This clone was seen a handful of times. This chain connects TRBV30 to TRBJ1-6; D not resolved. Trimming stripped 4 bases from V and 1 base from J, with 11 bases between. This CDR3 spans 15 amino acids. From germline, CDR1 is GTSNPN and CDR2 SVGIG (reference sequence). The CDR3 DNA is TGTGCCTGGACCCCAACGGGGTCCTATAATTCACCCCTCCACTTT. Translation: CAWTPTGSYNSPLHF. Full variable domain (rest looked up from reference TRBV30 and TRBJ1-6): SQTIHQWPATLVQPVGSPLSLECTVEGTSNPNLYWYRQAAGRGLQLLFYSVGIGQISSEVPQNLSASRPQDRQFILSSKKLLLSDSGFYLCAWTPTGSYNSPLHFGNGTRLTVT.

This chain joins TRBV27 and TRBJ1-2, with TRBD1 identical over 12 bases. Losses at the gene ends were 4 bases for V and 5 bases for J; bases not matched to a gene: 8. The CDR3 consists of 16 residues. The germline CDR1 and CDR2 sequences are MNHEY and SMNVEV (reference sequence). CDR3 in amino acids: CASSSSPGQGAYGYTF. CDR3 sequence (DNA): TGTGCCAGCAGTTCAAGTCCGGGACAGGGGGCGTATGGCTACACCTTC.

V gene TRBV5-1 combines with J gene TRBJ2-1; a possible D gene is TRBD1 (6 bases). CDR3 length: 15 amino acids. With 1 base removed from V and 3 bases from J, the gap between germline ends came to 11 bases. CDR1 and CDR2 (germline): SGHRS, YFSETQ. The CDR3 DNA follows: TGCGCCAGCAGCTTGAGTCAGGGGAACTACAATGAGCAGTTCTTC. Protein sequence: CASSLSQGNYNEQFF.

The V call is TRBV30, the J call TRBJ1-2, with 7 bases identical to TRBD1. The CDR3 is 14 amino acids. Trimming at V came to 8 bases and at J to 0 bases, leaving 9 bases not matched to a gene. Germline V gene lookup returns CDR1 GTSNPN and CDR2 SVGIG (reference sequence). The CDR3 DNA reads TGTGCCCGAGGGGGCGGGGGAGCTAACTATGGCTACACCTTC. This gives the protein CARGGGGANYGYTF.

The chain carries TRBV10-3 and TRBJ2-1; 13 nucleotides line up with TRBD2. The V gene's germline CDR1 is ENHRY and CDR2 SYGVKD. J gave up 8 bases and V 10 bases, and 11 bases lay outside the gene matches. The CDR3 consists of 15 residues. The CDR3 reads CATLGGTSGADEQFF. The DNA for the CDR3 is TGTGCCACCCTCGGTGGGACTAGCGGGGCCGATGAGCAGTTCTTC.

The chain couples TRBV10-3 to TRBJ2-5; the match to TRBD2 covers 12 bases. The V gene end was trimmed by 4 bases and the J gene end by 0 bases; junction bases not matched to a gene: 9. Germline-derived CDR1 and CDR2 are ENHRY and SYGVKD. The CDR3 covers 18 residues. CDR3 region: CAISVGTSGGSYQETQYF. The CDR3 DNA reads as TGTGCCATCAGTGTGGGAACTAGCGGGGGGTCGTACCAAGAGACCCAGTACTTC.

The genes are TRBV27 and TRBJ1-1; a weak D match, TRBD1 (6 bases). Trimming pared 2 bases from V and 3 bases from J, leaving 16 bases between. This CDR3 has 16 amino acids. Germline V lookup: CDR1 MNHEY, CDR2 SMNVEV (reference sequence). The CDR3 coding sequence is TGTGCCAGCAGTTTAACACTTGGGGCAGGGGACACTGAAGCTTTCTTT. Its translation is CASSLTLGAGDTEAFF.

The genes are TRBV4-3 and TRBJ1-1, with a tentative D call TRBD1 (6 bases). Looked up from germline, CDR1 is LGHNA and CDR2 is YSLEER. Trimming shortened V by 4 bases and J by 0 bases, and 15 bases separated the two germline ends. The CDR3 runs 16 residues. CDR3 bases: TGCGCCAGCAGCCGCCGCCGGGACACCTTGAACACTGAAGCTTTCTTT. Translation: CASSRRRDTLNTEAFF.

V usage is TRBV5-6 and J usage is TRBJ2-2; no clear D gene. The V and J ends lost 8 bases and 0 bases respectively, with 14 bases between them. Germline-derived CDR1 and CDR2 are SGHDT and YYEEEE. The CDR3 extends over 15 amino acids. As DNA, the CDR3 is TGTGCCAGTCGTATCGCAGGCACGAACACCGGGGAGCTGTTTTTT. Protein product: CASRIAGTNTGELFF.

The CDR3 protein is CASSLGQKNEKLFF. Written as DNA, the CDR3 is TGCGCCAGCAGCTTGGGGCAGAAGAATGAAAAACTGTTTTTT. The J gene is TRBJ1-4, the V gene TRBV5-1; no clear D gene. With 0 bases removed from V and 5 bases from J, the gap between germline ends came to 8 bases. CDR1 is SGHRS and CDR2 is YFSETQ in the germline V gene. The CDR3 covers 14 residues.

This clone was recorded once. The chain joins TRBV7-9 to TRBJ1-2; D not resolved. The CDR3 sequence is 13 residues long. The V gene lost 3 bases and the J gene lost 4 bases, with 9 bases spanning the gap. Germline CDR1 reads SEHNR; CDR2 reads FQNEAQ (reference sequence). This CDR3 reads CASSFAGSYGYTF. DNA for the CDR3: TGTGCCAGCAGCTTTGCTGGATCCTATGGCTACACCTTC.

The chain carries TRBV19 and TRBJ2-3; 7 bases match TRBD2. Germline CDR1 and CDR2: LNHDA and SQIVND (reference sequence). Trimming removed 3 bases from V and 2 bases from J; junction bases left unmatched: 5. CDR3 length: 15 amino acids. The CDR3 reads CASSILGLDTDTQYF. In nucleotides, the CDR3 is TGTGCCAGTAGTATTCTCGGACTAGACACAGATACGCAGTATTTT.

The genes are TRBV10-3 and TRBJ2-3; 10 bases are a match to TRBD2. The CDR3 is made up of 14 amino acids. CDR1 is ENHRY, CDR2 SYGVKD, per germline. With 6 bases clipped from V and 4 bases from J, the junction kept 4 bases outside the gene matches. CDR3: CAIRSAGGSDTQYF. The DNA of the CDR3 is TGTGCCATCAGATCAGCGGGGGGGTCAGATACGCAGTATTTT.

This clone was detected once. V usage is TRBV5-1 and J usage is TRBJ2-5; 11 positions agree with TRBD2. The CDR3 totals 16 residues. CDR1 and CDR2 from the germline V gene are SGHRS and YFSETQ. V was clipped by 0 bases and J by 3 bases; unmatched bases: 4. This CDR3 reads CASSLGLAGGKETQYF. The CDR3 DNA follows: TGCGCCAGCAGCTTGGGTCTAGCGGGGGGAAAAGAGACCCAGTACTTC.

Here the CDR3 DNA reads TGTGCCAGCAGCCAAGACCAGGGCTCTGGGGCCAACGTCCTGACTTTC. Its translation is CASSQDQGSGANVLTF. The chain uses TRBV4-2 and TRBJ2-6; possible D gene TRBD1, 5 bases. V lost 0 bases, J lost 0 bases, and 6 bases lay in between. The V gene's germline CDR1 is LGHNA and CDR2 YNFKEQ. The CDR3 covers 16 residues.